The rows below give T cell receptor beta chains drawn from one sample of a study of PD-L1 blockade in urothelial cancer. Using immunoSEQ multiplex PCR, the repertoire was profiled, and TCRdb retains in-frame clones only, with some absent. Of approximately 38,000 clones in the sample, 80% to 90% were seen once. The source was PBMCs, collected around atezolizumab (anti-PD-L1) treatment. The receptors stem from a man in his 60s with urothelial cancer. CDR3s include the opening cysteine and the closing phenylalanine or tryptophan. The D gene is left open where the match is weak. Clone size, where shown, is once, few, many, or a class for clones that have expanded.

v_call	j_call	d_call	clone_size	cdr3_aa	cdr3_nt
TRBV2	TRBJ1-2	-	-	CASSGEVYGYTF	TGTGCCAGCAGTGGGGAGGTCTATGGCTACACCTTC
TRBV18	TRBJ2-5	-	-	CASSPNGGYGETQYF	TGTGCCAGCTCACCGAACGGGGGTTACGGGGAGACCCAGTACTTC
TRBV6-6	TRBJ2-3	-	-	CASTGDRTNLLDTQYF	TGTGCCAGCACAGGAGACAGGACCAACCTTCTGGATACGCAGTATTTT
TRBV11-2	TRBJ2-7	-	-	CASSLDLRGRTYEQYF	TGTGCCAGCAGCTTAGACCTTAGAGGCAGAACCTACGAGCAGTACTTC
TRBV7-2	TRBJ2-1	-	once	CASSSRQGLSEQFF	TGTGCCAGCAGCTCAAGGCAGGGTCTTAGTGAGCAGTTCTTC
TRBV29-1	TRBJ2-5	TRBD1	-	CSVGPLGGQGEITQYF	TGCAGCGTTGGACCCCTGGGGGGACAGGGTGAGATAACCCAGTACTTC
TRBV18	TRBJ1-3	-	-	CASSPVPGGAGNTIYF	TGTGCCAGCTCACCAGTCCCCGGGGGGGCTGGAAACACCATATATTTT
TRBV5-1	TRBJ1-1	-	-	CASSLQGSEEAFF	TGCGCCAGCAGCTTGCAGGGGTCCGAGGAAGCTTTCTTT
TRBV4-3	TRBJ2-1	-	-	CASSQDSGLTYNEQFF	TGCGCCAGCAGCCAAGATTCGGGACTCACCTACAATGAGCAGTTCTTC
TRBV27	TRBJ1-2	TRBD1	once	CASSSISGQPYGYTF	TGTGCCAGCAGTTCGATTTCGGGACAGCCCTATGGCTACACCTTC
TRBV18	TRBJ2-7	-	once	CASSRGASYEQYF	TGTGCCAGCTCCCGTGGGGCCTCCTACGAGCAGTACTTC
TRBV30	TRBJ1-6	TRBD1	-	CAGGTDYNSPLHF	TGTGCCGGGGGGACAGACTATAATTCACCCCTCCACTTT
TRBV2	TRBJ2-1	TRBD2	few	CASREAGVYNEQFF	TGTGCCAGCAGAGAAGCGGGAGTCTACAATGAGCAGTTCTTC